This T cell receptor beta chain was obtained from a study of identical twins. Template switching, a step in the protocol, added a universal primer site, and cDNA carried unique molecular identifiers. Using its own MiXCR run on the 5' RACE reads, TCRdb lists one record per CDR3 protein. The table includes 400,000 to 500,000 distinct CDR3 sequences, under 20% detected once. The CDR3 is 16 residues long. The germline V gene has CDR1 LNHDA and CDR2 SQIVND (reference sequence). V lost 4 bases and J lost 4, with 19 bases in between. This chain uses TRBV19 with TRBJ1-2; D is undetermined. The sequenced material came from naive T cells sorted from blood. The source of this sequence is a man between 45 and 60 years old in good health. CDR3 residues: CASSTSPQSTAYGYTF. CDR3 nucleotides: TGTGCCAGTAGTACTTCTCCCCAGAGCACTGCCTATGGCTACACCTTC.